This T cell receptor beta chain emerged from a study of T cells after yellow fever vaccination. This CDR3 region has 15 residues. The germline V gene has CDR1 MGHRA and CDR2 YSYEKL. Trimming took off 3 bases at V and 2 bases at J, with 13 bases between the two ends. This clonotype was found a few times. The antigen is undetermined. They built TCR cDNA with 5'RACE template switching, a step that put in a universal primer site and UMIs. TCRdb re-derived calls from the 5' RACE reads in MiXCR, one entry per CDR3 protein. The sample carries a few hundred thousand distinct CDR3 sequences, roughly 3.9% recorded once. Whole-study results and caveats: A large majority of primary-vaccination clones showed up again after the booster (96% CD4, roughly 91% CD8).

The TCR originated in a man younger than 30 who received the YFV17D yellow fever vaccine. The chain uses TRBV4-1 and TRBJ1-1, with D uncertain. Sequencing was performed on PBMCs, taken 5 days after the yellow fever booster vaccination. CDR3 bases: TGCGCCAGCAGCCACCCCACATCTGGAAACACTGAAGCTTTCTTT. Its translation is CASSHPTSGNTEAFF.